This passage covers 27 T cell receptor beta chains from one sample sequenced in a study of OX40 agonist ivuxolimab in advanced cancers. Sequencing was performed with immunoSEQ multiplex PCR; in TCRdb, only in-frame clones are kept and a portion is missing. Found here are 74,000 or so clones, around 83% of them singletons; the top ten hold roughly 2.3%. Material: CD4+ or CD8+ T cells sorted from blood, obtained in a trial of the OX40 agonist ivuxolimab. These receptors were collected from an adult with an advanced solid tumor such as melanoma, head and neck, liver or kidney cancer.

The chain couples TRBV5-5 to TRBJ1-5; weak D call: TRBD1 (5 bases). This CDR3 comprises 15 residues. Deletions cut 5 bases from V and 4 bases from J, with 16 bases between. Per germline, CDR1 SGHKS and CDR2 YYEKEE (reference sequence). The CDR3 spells CASSPAAGGNQPQHF. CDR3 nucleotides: TGTGCCAGCAGTCCCGCCGCCGGGGGGAATCAGCCCCAGCATTTT.

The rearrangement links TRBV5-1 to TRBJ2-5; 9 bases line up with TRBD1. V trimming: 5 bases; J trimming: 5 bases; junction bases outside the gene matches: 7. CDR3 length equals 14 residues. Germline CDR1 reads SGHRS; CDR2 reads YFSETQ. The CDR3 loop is CASRTGTGLETQYF. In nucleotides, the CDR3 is TGCGCCAGCAGAACCGGGACAGGGCTTGAGACCCAGTACTTC.

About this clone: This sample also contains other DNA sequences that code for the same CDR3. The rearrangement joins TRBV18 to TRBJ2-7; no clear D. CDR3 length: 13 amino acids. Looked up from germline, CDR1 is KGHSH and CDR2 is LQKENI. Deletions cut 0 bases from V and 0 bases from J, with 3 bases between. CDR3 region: CASSPPGSYEQYF. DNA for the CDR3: TGTGCCAGCTCACCACCAGGCTCCTACGAGCAGTACTTC. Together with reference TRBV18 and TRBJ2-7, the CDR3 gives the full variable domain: NAGVMQNPRHLVRRRGQEARLRCSPMKGHSHVYWYRQLPEEGLKFMVYLQKENIIDESGMPKERFSAEFPKEGPSILRIQQVVRGDSAAYFCASSPPGSYEQYFGPGTRLTVT.

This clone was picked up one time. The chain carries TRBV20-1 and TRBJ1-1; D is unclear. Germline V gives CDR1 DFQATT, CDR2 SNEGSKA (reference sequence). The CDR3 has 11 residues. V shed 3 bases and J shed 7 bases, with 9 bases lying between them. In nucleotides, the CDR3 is TGCAGTGCTAGGCGTCTTTTTGAAGCTTTCTTT. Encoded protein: CSARRLFEAFF.

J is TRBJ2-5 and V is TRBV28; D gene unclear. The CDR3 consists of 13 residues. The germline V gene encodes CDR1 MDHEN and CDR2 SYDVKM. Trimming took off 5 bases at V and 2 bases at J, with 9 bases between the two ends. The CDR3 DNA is TGTGCCAGCAGTAGGAATCTGCAAGAGACCCAGTACTTC. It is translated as CASSRNLQETQYF.

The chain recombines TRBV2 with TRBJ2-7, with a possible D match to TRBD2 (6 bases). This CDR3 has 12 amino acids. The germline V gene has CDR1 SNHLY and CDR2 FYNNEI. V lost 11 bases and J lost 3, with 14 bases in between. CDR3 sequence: CAFGGPSYEQYF. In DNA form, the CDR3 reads TGTGCCTTCGGGGGACCTAGCTACGAGCAGTACTTC.

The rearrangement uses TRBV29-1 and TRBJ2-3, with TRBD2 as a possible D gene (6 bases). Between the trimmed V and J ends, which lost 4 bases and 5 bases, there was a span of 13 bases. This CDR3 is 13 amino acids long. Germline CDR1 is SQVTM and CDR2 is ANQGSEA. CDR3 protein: CSVGGKGGDTQYF. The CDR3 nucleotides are TGCAGCGTTGGGGGGAAGGGAGGAGATACGCAGTATTTT.

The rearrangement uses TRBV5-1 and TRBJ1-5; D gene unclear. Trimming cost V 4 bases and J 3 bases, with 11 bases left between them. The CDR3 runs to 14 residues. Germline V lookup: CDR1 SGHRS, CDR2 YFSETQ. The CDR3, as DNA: TGCGCCAGCAGCCCGGGGTCAGACAATCAGCCCCAGCATTTT. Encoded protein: CASSPGSDNQPQHF.

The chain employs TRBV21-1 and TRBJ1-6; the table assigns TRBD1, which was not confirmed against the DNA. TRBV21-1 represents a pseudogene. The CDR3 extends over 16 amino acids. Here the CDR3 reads CASSKRPGTVDSPLHF. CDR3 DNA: TGTGCCAGCAGCAAAAGGCCCGGGACAGTAGATTCACCCCTCCACTTT.

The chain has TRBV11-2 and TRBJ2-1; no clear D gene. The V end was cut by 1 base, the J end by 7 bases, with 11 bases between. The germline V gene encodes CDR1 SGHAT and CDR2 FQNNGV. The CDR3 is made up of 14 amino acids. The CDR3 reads CASSLVSSMNEQFF. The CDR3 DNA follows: TGTGCCAGCAGCTTAGTGAGTAGCATGAATGAGCAGTTCTTC. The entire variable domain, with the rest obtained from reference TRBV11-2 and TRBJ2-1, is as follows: EAGVAQSPRYKIIEKRQSVAFWCNPISGHATLYWYQQILGQGPKLLIQFQNNGVVDDSQLPKDRFSAERLKGVDSTLKIQPAKLEDSAVYLCASSLVSSMNEQFFGPGTRLTVL.

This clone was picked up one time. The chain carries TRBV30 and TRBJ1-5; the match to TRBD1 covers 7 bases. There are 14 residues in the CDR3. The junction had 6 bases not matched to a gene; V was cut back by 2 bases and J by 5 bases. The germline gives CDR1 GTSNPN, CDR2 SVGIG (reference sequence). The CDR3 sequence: CAWSIGTVDQPQHF. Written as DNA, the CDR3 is TGTGCCTGGAGTATAGGGACAGTAGATCAGCCCCAGCATTTT.

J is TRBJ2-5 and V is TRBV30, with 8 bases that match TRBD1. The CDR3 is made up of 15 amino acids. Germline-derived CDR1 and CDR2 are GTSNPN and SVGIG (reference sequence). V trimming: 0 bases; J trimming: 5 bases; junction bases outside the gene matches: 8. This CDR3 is CAWSVSLTGVETQYF. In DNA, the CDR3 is TGTGCCTGGAGTGTAAGCCTGACAGGGGTGGAGACCCAGTACTTC.

The DNA of the CDR3 is TGCGCCAGCAGCCAACAGGTATACAATCAGCCCCAGCATTTT. Its translation: CASSQQVYNQPQHF. The genes are TRBV4-3 and TRBJ1-5; D ambiguous. Germline values: CDR1 LGHNA, CDR2 YSLEER. CDR3 size: 14 residues. The V end lost 2 bases, the J end lost 3 bases, and 8 bases lay between the germline ends.

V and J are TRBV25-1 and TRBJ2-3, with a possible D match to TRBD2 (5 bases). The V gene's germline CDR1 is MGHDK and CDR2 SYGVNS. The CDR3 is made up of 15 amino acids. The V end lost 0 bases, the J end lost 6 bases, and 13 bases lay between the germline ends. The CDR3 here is CASSEYRGSADTQYF. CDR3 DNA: TGTGCCAGCAGTGAATATCGTGGGAGTGCCGATACGCAGTATTTT.

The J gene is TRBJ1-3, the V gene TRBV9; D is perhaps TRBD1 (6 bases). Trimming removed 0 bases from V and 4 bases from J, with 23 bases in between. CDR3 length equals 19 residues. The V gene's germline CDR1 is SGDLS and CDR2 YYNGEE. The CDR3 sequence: CASSVAPPMTGSGGNTIYF. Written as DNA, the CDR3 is TGTGCCAGCAGCGTAGCCCCCCCTATGACAGGCTCGGGGGGAAACACCATATATTTT.

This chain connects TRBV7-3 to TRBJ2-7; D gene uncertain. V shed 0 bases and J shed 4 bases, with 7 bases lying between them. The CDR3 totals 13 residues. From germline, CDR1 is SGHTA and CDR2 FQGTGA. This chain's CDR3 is CASSLTHEYEQYF. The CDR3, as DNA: TGTGCCAGCAGCTTAACCCATGAATACGAGCAGTACTTC. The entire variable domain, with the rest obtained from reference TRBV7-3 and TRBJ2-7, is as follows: GAGVSQTPSNKVTEKGKYVELRCDPISGHTALYWYRQSLGQGPEFLIYFQGTGAADDSGLPNDRFFAVRPEGSVSTLKIQRTERGDSAVYLCASSLTHEYEQYFGPGTRLTVT.

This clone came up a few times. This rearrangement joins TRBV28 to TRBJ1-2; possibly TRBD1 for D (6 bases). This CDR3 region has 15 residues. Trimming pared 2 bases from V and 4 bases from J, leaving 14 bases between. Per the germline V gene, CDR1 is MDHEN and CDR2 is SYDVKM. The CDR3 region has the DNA TGTGCCAGCAGTTTACTCCGAGGAGGGGGCTATGGCTACACCTTC. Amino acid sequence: CASSLLRGGGYGYTF.

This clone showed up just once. As DNA, the CDR3 is TGTGCCAGCAGTGACTCGGTCCGCTTGGAGCAGTACTTC. It translates to CASSDSVRLEQYF. V and J are TRBV6-4 and TRBJ2-7; no clear D. CDR3 length: 13 amino acids. Between the trimmed V and J ends, which lost 0 bases and 7 bases, there was a span of 10 bases. Germline V gives CDR1 MRHNA, CDR2 SNTAGT.

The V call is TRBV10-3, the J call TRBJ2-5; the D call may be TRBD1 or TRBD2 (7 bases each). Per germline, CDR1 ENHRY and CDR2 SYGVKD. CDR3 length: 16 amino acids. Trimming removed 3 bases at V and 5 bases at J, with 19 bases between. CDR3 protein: CAISDPAQGRGETQYF. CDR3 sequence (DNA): TGTGCCATCAGTGATCCTGCACAGGGGCGGGGGGAGACCCAGTACTTC.

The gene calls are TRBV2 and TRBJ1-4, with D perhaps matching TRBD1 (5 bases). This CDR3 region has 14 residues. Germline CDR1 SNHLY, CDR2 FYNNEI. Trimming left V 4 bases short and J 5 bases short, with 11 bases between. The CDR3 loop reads CASSVPQGNEKLFF. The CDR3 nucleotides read TGTGCCAGCAGTGTTCCGCAGGGCAATGAAAAACTGTTTTTT.

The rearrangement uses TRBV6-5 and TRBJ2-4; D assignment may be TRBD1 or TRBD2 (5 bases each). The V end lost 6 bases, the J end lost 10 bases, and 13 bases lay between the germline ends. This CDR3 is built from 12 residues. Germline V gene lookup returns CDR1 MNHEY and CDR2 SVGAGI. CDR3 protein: CASRPLEGIQYF. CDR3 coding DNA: TGTGCCAGCAGACCCCTTGAGGGGATTCAGTACTTC.

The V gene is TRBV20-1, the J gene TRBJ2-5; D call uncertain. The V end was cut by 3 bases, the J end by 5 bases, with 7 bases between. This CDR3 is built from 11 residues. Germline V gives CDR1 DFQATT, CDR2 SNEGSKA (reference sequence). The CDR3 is CSARQSETQYF. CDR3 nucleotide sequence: TGCAGTGCTAGGCAGTCGGAGACCCAGTACTTC.

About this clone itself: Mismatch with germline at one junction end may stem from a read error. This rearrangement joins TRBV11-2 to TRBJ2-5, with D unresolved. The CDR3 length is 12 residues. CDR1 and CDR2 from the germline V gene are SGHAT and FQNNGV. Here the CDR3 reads CVSRSGRETQYF. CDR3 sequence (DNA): TGTGTCAGCAGGTCAGGCCGGGAGACCCAGTACTTC.

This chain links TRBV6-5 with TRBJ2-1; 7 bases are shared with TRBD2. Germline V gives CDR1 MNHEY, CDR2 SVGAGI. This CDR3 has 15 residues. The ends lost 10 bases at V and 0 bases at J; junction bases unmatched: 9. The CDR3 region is CATQEGGSSYNEQFF. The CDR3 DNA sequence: TGTGCCACCCAAGAGGGCGGGAGCTCCTACAATGAGCAGTTCTTC.

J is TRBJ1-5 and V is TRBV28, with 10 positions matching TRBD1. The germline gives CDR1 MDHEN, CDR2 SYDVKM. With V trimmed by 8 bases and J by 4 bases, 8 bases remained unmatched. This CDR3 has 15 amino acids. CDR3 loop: CASLSPGQGNQPQHF. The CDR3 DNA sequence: TGTGCCAGCCTATCCCCGGGACAGGGGAATCAGCCCCAGCATTTT.

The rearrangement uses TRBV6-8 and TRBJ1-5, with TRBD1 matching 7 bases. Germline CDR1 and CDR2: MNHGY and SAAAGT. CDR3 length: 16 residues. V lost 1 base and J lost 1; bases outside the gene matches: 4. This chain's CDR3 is CASSYFDRVSNQPQHF. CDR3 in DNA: TGTGCCAGCAGTTACTTTGACAGGGTGAGCAATCAGCCCCAGCATTTT.

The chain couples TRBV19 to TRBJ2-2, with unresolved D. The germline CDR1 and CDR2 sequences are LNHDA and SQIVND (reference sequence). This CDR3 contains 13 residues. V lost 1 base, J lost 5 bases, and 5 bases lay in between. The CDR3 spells CASSIAGTGELFF. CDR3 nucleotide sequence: TGTGCCAGTAGTATAGCAGGTACCGGGGAGCTGTTTTTT.